Listed below are T cell receptor beta chains from one sample, sequenced in a study of shared clonotypes between healthy human individuals. The data were produced by immunoSEQ multiplex PCR, yet TCRdb's version contains in-frame clones alone and is incomplete. The sample has approximately 2.4 million clones, around 95% seen once. Sequencing input: naive CD4+ T cells sorted from blood. The receptors derive from a young man in good health. CDR3s include the opening cysteine and the closing phenylalanine or tryptophan. A D gene is named only where the DNA matches it firmly. The size field is filled for only some rows; it gives once, few, many or a size class.

abundance,v_gene,j_gene,d_gene,CDR3aa,CDR3nt
once,TRBV9,TRBJ2-6,.,CASSPAGTSSGANVLTF,TGTGCCAGCAGCCCCGCGGGGACAAGTAGTGGGGCCAACGTCCTGACTTTC
.,TRBV29-1,TRBJ2-7,.,CSVVYHEQYF,TGCAGCGTTGTTTACCACGAGCAGTACTTC
.,TRBV5-1,TRBJ2-7,.,CASSLETGQRTYEQYF,TGCGCCAGCAGCTTGGAGACAGGACAAAGAACCTACGAGCAGTACTTC
.,TRBV7-9,TRBJ1-3,.,CASSLDHGHSTGNTIYF,TGTGCCAGCAGCTTAGATCATGGACACAGCACAGGAAACACCATATATTTT
.,TRBV6-5,TRBJ1-2,.,CASSYGYGGYTF,TGTGCCAGCAGCTACGGATACGGTGGCTACACCTTC
.,TRBV5-5,TRBJ2-7,TRBD1,CASSWTGFENEQYF,TGTGCCAGCAGCTGGACAGGGTTTGAGAACGAGCAGTACTTC
once,TRBV5-1,TRBJ2-3,.,CASSFNPDTQYF,TGCGCCAGCAGCTTCAATCCAGATACGCAGTATTTT
.,TRBV5-1,TRBJ2-2,.,CATRGQTNTGELFF,TGCGCCACCCGGGGGCAGACGAACACCGGGGAGCTGTTTTTT
once,TRBV5-4,TRBJ2-5,TRBD2,CASSTSGGAVETQYF,TGTGCCAGCAGCACTAGCGGGGGGGCGGTAGAGACCCAGTACTTC
.,TRBV10-3,TRBJ1-5,.,CAISDGREGPQHF,TGTGCCATCAGTGACGGGAGGGAAGGGCCCCAGCATTTT
once,TRBV6-1,TRBJ2-7,TRBD1,CASRGTGAYEQYF,TGTGCCAGCAGAGGGACAGGGGCCTACGAGCAGTACTTC
.,TRBV7-9,TRBJ2-7,.,CASSKDTTYYEQYF,TGTGCCAGCAGTAAGGACACGACGTACTACGAGCAGTACTTC
.,TRBV9,TRBJ1-2,TRBD1,CASSVAGQGAYGYTF,TGTGCCAGCAGCGTAGCGGGGCAGGGGGCATATGGCTACACCTTC
once,TRBV7-2,TRBJ2-1,.,CASSPGGTRAVF,TGTGCCAGCAGCCCGGGTGGGACCAGGGCGGTCTTC
once,TRBV18,TRBJ2-2,.,CASSPFQRANTGELFF,TGTGCCAGCTCACCATTCCAGCGCGCGAACACCGGGGAGCTGTTTTTT
.,TRBV5-6,TRBJ2-7,.,CASSSGPGTYEQYF,TGTGCCAGCAGCTCAGGACCAGGAACATACGAGCAGTACTTC
.,TRBV5-1,TRBJ2-2,.,CASSSQTGQSGELFF,TGCGCCAGCAGCTCACAGACAGGCCAATCCGGGGAGCTGTTTTTT
.,TRBV15,TRBJ2-7,.,CATSRGALNSYEQYF,TGTGCCACCAGCAGAGGTGCCCTTAACTCCTACGAGCAGTACTTC
.,TRBV15,TRBJ1-4,.,CATSRDPSEKLFF,TGTGCCACCAGCAGAGACCCCTCAGAAAAACTGTTTTTT
.,TRBV12-5,TRBJ1-2,.,CASGLASGEYGYTF,TGTGCTAGTGGTTTGGCCTCAGGGGAATATGGCTACACCTTC